The TCR beta chain under discussion was sequenced for a study of T-cell memory formation after mild COVID-19 (dated by TCRdb to the early 2020s). Context from the whole study: Most TCR sequence clusters were specific to one of the two donors. In a couple of donors, T-cell clones that expanded and contracted after mild COVID-19 were followed by sequencing TCRalpha and TCRbeta repertoires longitudinally. The cohort was made up of two young adult volunteers, one female and one male, who were previously healthy. Overall study results and their limits: The study covered only a couple of mild cases, and larger cohorts including severe cases with pre-infection samples were considered necessary. Clones that contracted from day 15 to 85 showed balanced CD4/CD8 phenotypes, whereas a second wave of clones that expanded from day 15 to 37 leaned towards CD4+. Contracting CD4+ clones turned up mainly in the CM and EM memory subsets, whereas EMRA was where CD8+ clones were enriched. SARS-CoV-2 specificity of the second-wave clones peaking on day 37 was not confirmed. The detection of some responding clones in pre-infection memory suggests that pre-existing cross-reactive memory T cells joined the SARS-CoV-2 response.

Ficoll-Paque density gradient centrifugation was used to isolate PBMCs. The sample was run on an Illumina NovaSeq 6000. TCRalpha and TCRbeta cDNA libraries were constructed by 5'RACE with constant-segment primers, with sample barcodes and unique molecular identifiers being introduced. Trizol reagent was used to extract RNA from every sample. Amplification of the libraries took two PCR steps, and the second step added a second sample barcode plus Illumina TruSeq adapters. Libraries were sequenced on an Illumina NovaSeq with 2 x 150 bp paired-end reads. Per the original workflow: The reads were demultiplexed and collapsed into UMI-guided consensus sequences using migec v1.2.7. Using mixcr v2.1.11, UMI consensuses were aligned to TRA and TRB V and J templates and then assembled into clonotypes. Clonotypes were classified as expanded or contracted when called significant by both edgeR and NoisET, with noise models trained on biological replicates. For edgeR calls, the cutoffs were a false discovery rate-adjusted p below 0.01 and a log2 fold-change threshold of 1. As an exploratory analysis of dynamics, max-normalized trajectories of the 1000 most abundant clonotypes were examined with PCA combined with hierarchical clustering. The CD4 or CD8 phenotype of responding clones was assigned using the separately sequenced CD4+ and CD8+ repertoires. The public reads were reanalyzed by TCRdb: fastp trimming at Q25, MiXCR alignment, in-frame beta chains only. Rows with a matching CDR3 protein are joined into one entry that keeps the most common DNA and genes. The authors' filters were not applied to this entry. Present in this sample are tens of thousands of distinct CDR3 sequences, more than 10% of which were seen just once. Less than 45% of the sample belongs to the ten largest clones.

Including cysteine and phenylalanine, the CDR3 has 15 amino acids. Only the CDR3 DNA is retained, 45 bases long and in frame from the first base. V sheds 2 bases and J sheds 0 bases, leaving 10 bases between their ends. CDR1 and CDR2, per the germline V gene (reference sequence), are SEHNR and FQNEAQ. In the case of this clonotype: Its antigen has not been determined. No qualities accompany the bases; no much larger clone lies one base away.

Sequences were obtained from PBMCs or a T cell subset sorted from them (not recorded which). The chain couples TRBV7-9 to TRBJ1-1, and possibly TRBD1, on 5 matching bases. This TCR was recovered from a man aged 18 to 30 who had mild COVID-19 (a few samples of this study predate the infection). The sample titles of this study are shuffled in the database, so cell type and time point are left out; the donor was told from shared clones. The nucleotides read TGTGCCAGCAGCTTATGGGCAGGGATGAACACTGAAGCTTTCTTT. Its translation is CASSLWAGMNTEAFF. The variable domain in full, with residues beyond the CDR3 obtained from the reference TRBV7-9 and TRBJ1-1 genes, is DTGVSQNPRHKITKRGQNVTFRCDPISEHNRLYWYRQTLGQGPEFLTYFQNEAQLEKSRLLSDRFSAERPKGSFSTLEIQRTEQGDSAMYLCASSLWAGMNTEAFFGQGTRLTVV.